This section outlines one T cell receptor beta chain sequence together with its context. Graves' hyperthyroidism showing no ophthalmopathy progression within 18 months was considered stable. These patients, aged 18 to 65, had recently diagnosed hyperthyroidism lasting under 2 months. The PBMCs had their origin in 7.5 to 10 ml of fresh peripheral blood. There were TCR beta CDR3 regions amplified from RNA transcripts. First-round RT-PCR with HTBI primers amplified the TCR CDR3 region. One entry per CDR3 protein, called by TCRdb with MiXCR from the multiplex PCR reads. The data hold roughly 720,000 distinct CDR3 sequences, with roughly 17% observed a single time. The sample belongs to a study of T cells in Graves' hyperthyroidism and ophthalmopathy. Study-level background: Peripheral blood collection took place at initial diagnosis, before any treatment.

Trimming took 11 bases from V and 0 from J, leaving 20 bases between them. This CDR3 spans 16 amino acids. CDR1 and CDR2 (germline): LNHDA, SQIVND (reference sequence). The sequenced material came from blood. This clonotype originated in a man in his fifties with Graves' hyperthyroidism. The chain has TRBV19 and TRBJ1-5; tentatively, D is TRBD1 (5 bases). CDR3 sequence reads: CAPPEGQGHSNQPQHF. CDR3 sequence (DNA): TGTGCCCCCCCGGAGGGGCAGGGCCATAGCAATCAGCCCCAGCATTTT.